What follows are 26 T cell receptor beta chains derived from one specimen sequenced in a study of blood T cells in healthy people across ages. It was with a sample-barcoded 5' primer and a J-beta primer mix that a second PCR of about 6 to 11 cycles was run. A single record per CDR3 protein comes from TCRdb applying MiXCR to the 5' RACE reads. The data contain over 1,500,000 distinct CDR3 sequences, more than 35% of them seen just once; the ten biggest clones take up 20% to 25%. The sequenced sample was blood. These receptors came from a human donor in good health.

The chain combines TRBV7-2 with TRBJ2-3, with TRBD2 as a possible D gene (6 bases). Germline V gene sequence: CDR1 SGHTA, CDR2 FQGNSA. The CDR3 consists of 15 residues. V was pared by 2 bases and J by 6 bases, with 15 bases between. The CDR3 nucleotides are TGTGCCAGCAGCTTAATGCGGGGAGATTTGGATACGCAGTATTTT. This gives the protein CASSLMRGDLDTQYF.

This clonotype was seen only once. The chain carries TRBV7-2 and TRBJ1-2; possibly TRBD1 for D (5 bases). CDR1 SGHTA and CDR2 FQGNSA come from the germline V gene. The CDR3 sequence is 16 residues long. The V end was cut by 0 bases, the J end by 1 base, with 12 bases between. For the CDR3, the DNA is TGTGCCAGCAGCTTAGCCCAGGGACGTCATAACTATGGCTACACCTTC. Its translation is CASSLAQGRHNYGYTF.

This clonotype was detected ten times or more. The chain links TRBV12-3 or TRBV12-4 to TRBJ1-5, with 7 bases aligning to TRBD1. Trimming took 8 bases from V and 0 from J; bases not matched to a gene: 7. CDR3 size: 15 residues. The CDR3 coding sequence is TGTGCCAGCGGGAGGGACAGAAATAGCAATCAGCCCCAGCATTTT. Translation: CASGRDRNSNQPQHF.

The V gene is TRBV3-1, the J gene TRBJ2-1; no firm D call. The CDR3 spans 15 residues. V dropped 3 bases and J dropped 10 bases, with 19 bases sitting between them. The V gene's germline CDR1 is LGHDT and CDR2 YNNKEL (reference sequence). In DNA form, the CDR3 reads TGTGCCAGCAGCCATGACCCTTACCCAAACGAGGAGCAGTTCTTC. Encoded protein: CASSHDPYPNEEQFF.

The chain carries TRBV29-1 and TRBJ1-2, with no clear D. Trimming removed 6 bases at V and 4 bases at J, with 21 bases between. The CDR3 is 15 amino acids. Germline lookup yields CDR1 SQVTM and CDR2 ANQGSEA. This CDR3 is CSVDSTSPPFYGYTF. The CDR3 bases are TGCAGCGTCGACTCAACGTCCCCTCCTTTCTATGGCTACACCTTC.

This clonotype was detected a few times. The J gene is TRBJ2-1, the V gene TRBV4-2; 12 positions agree with TRBD2. This CDR3 spans 16 amino acids. CDR1 and CDR2 (germline): LGHNA, YNFKEQ. The trim removed 4 bases at V and 6 bases at J, leaving 7 bases unmatched. The CDR3 bases are TGTGCCAGCAGCCGCCGACTAGCGGGGGTTCTCAATGAGCAGTTCTTC. Translated, it gives CASSRRLAGVLNEQFF.

This clonotype was counted ten times or more. This chain links TRBV20-1 with TRBJ2-7; no firm D call. Germline lookup yields CDR1 DFQATT and CDR2 SNEGSKA (reference sequence). The length of the CDR3 is 9 residues. CDR3 sequence (DNA): TGCAGCGCCCCCTACGAGCAGTACTTC. Amino acids: CSAPYEQYF.

V is TRBV7-2 and J is TRBJ1-2, with 10 nucleotides matching TRBD1. The ends lost 5 bases at V and 5 bases at J; junction bases unmatched: 8. The CDR3 contains 15 residues. The germline gives CDR1 SGHTA, CDR2 FQGNSA. CDR3 sequence reads: CASSPGQGIRYGYTF. CDR3 nucleotides: TGTGCCAGCAGCCCGGGACAGGGGATTCGGTATGGCTACACCTTC.

This rearrangement joins TRBV12-5 to TRBJ1-2; a weak D match, TRBD1 (5 bases). CDR1 is LGHNT and CDR2 is FRNRAP in the germline V gene. The CDR3 runs to 17 residues. Trimming cost V 1 base and J 6 bases, with 21 bases left between them. CDR3 residues: CASGLDLFYEGLDGYTF. CDR3 nucleotides: TGTGCTAGTGGTTTGGACCTTTTTTATGAGGGGCTGGATGGCTACACCTTC.

This clonotype has a handful of counts. The chain joins TRBV4-3 to TRBJ1-2; unclear D gene. V shed 3 bases and J shed 4 bases, with 18 bases lying between them. CDR1 is LGHNA, CDR2 YSLEER, per germline. CDR3 length: 16 residues. The CDR3 nucleotides are TGCGCCAGCAGCCAGATGGGTGCGGACGCCATCTATGGCTACACCTTC. Amino acid sequence: CASSQMGADAIYGYTF.

The V gene is TRBV7-2, the J gene TRBJ2-5, with D perhaps TRBD1 or TRBD2 (5 bases each). Germline CDR1 and CDR2: SGHTA and FQGNSA. The CDR3 contains 16 residues. Trimming left V 5 bases short and J 4 bases short, with 20 bases between. CDR3 bases: TGTGCCAGCAGCCCTCGAAGGGGCCTTGGGGGAGAGACCCAGTACTTC. This gives the protein CASSPRRGLGGETQYF. Full variable domain (missing parts from reference TRBV7-2 and TRBJ2-5): GAGVSQSPSNKVTEKGKDVELRCDPISGHTALYWYRQSLGQGLEFLIYFQGNSAPDKSGLPSDRFSAERTGGSVSTLTIQRTQQEDSAVYLCASSPRRGLGGETQYFGPGTRLLVL.

This clonotype has just a few counts. This rearrangement joins TRBV12-3 or TRBV12-4 to TRBJ1-1, with 7 bases lining up with TRBD1. CDR3 length: 15 residues. V shed 5 bases, J shed 1 base, and the junction held 7 bases outside the gene matches. Here the CDR3 DNA reads TGTGCCAGCAGTCCATGGGGACAGCCGAACACTGAAGCTTTCTTT. Its protein product is CASSPWGQPNTEAFF.

Comment on this clonotype: A much more abundant neighbour one base away suggests this may be a read error. V is TRBV29-1 and J is TRBJ2-5; 10 bases are shared with TRBD1. The CDR3 totals 13 residues. CDR1 is SQVTM and CDR2 is ANQGSEA in the germline V gene. CDR3 coding DNA: TGCGGCGTTGAAAGGGACAGGGGAGAGACCCAGTACTTC. It translates to CGVERDRGETQYF.

The chain has TRBV7-6 and TRBJ2-2; tentative D call: TRBD1 (5 bases). Germline V gives CDR1 SGHVS, CDR2 FNYEAQ. The CDR3 spans 15 residues. With 5 bases removed from V and 4 bases from J, the gap between germline ends came to 14 bases. The CDR3 coding sequence is TGTGCCAGCAGCCCTGACAGTCTAGGCACCGGGGAGCTGTTTTTT. It codes for CASSPDSLGTGELFF.

The J gene is TRBJ1-5, the V gene TRBV7-9, with 8 nucleotides matching TRBD1. CDR3 length: 14 amino acids. Germline CDR1 is SEHNR and CDR2 is FQNEAQ (reference sequence). With 8 bases clipped from V and 4 bases from J, the junction kept 7 bases outside the gene matches. The CDR3 sequence is CASARTGLNQPQHF. The DNA for the CDR3 is TGTGCCAGCGCCCGGACAGGGCTGAATCAGCCCCAGCATTTT.

The CDR3 spells CSAREVYSNQPQHF. DNA for the CDR3: TGCAGTGCTAGAGAGGTTTATAGCAATCAGCCCCAGCATTTT. This sequence joins TRBV20-1 and TRBJ1-5; the D is unclear. In germline, CDR1 is DFQATT, CDR2 SNEGSKA (reference sequence). The V end was cut by 0 bases, the J end by 0 bases, with 6 bases between. This CDR3 region has 14 residues.

This clonotype was seen a few times. The junction shows a germline mismatch at one end, possibly a read error. The chain employs TRBV11-1 and TRBJ1-1; no firm D call. Germline-derived CDR1 and CDR2 are SGHAT and FQDESV (reference sequence). This CDR3 is built from 15 residues. The CDR3 region has the DNA TGTGCCAGCAGCCCAAATGCGAGAATGAACACTGGAGCTTTCTTT. This sequence encodes CASSPNARMNTGAFF. Combining the CDR3 with reference TRBV11-1 and TRBJ1-1 gives the whole variable domain EAEVAQSPRYKITEKSQAVAFWCDPISGHATLYWYRQILGQGPELLVQFQDESVVDDSQLPKDRFSAERLKGVDSTLKIQPAELGDSAMYLCASSPNARMNTGAFFGQGTRLTVV.

The chain recombines TRBV5-1 with TRBJ2-7; D uncertain. This CDR3 comprises 15 residues. Trimming left V 0 bases short and J 0 bases short, with 10 bases between. Germline-derived CDR1 and CDR2 are SGHRS and YFSETQ. CDR3 residues: CASSLGAGHSYEQYF. The CDR3 DNA follows: TGCGCCAGCAGCTTGGGGGCAGGCCACTCCTACGAGCAGTACTTC.

This chain connects TRBV7-6 to TRBJ2-7; the D is unclear. There are 15 residues in the CDR3. CDR1 SGHVS and CDR2 FNYEAQ come from the germline V gene. V was cut by 0 bases and J by 0 bases, with 9 bases left in between. The CDR3 reads CASSLAPQSSYEQYF. CDR3 nucleotide sequence: TGTGCCAGCAGCTTAGCCCCACAATCCTCCTACGAGCAGTACTTC.

This chain joins TRBV24-1 and TRBJ2-1; 8 positions match TRBD2. The CDR3 is 16 residues long. The junction had 12 bases not matched to a gene; V was cut back by 2 bases and J by 10 bases. Germline values: CDR1 KGHDR, CDR2 SFDVKD. The CDR3 region is CATSDSNLGLAMEQFF. The CDR3 region has the DNA TGTGCCACCAGTGATTCCAACCTAGGACTAGCCATGGAGCAGTTCTTC.

The chain carries TRBV12-3 or TRBV12-4 and TRBJ2-3, with D possibly being TRBD1 (6 bases). CDR3 size: 13 residues. Between the trimmed V and J ends, which lost 10 bases and 5 bases, there was a span of 16 bases. The CDR3 DNA reads TGTGCCATCTCAAAACAGGGTGGAGATACGCAGTATTTT. Translating it yields CAISKQGGDTQYF.

This clonotype was counted only a few times. V gene TRBV6-1 combines with J gene TRBJ1-2; D call uncertain. Germline loops: CDR1 MNHNS, CDR2 SASEGT. This CDR3 has 14 residues. V lost 1 base and J 7 bases, leaving 13 bases between the germline ends. The CDR3 sequence: CASSEGWGFGGYTF. In DNA form, the CDR3 reads TGTGCCAGCAGTGAAGGTTGGGGATTTGGTGGCTACACCTTC.

The CDR3 region has the DNA TGTGCCATCAGTGGTGGCAGGGACAATGAGCAGTTCTTC. Encoded protein: CAISGGRDNEQFF. The chain has TRBV10-3 and TRBJ2-1, with D maybe TRBD1 (5 bases). With 4 bases removed from V and 5 bases from J, the gap between germline ends came to 9 bases. Germline V gene lookup returns CDR1 ENHRY and CDR2 SYGVKD. The CDR3 extends over 13 amino acids.

This clonotype was seen only a few times. The V gene is TRBV12-3 or TRBV12-4, the J gene TRBJ2-1; tentatively, D is TRBD1 (5 bases). This CDR3 has 14 amino acids. V was pared by 5 bases and J by 2 bases, with 10 bases between. CDR3 amino acids: CASSPGNPYNEQFF. Here the CDR3 DNA reads TGTGCCAGCAGTCCAGGGAACCCCTACAATGAGCAGTTCTTC.

V gene TRBV20-1 combines with J gene TRBJ1-1; D might be TRBD1 (5 bases). Germline lookup yields CDR1 DFQATT and CDR2 SNEGSKA (reference sequence). The length of the CDR3 is 13 residues. V lost 6 bases, J lost 3 bases, and 14 bases lay in between. CDR3 amino acids: CSAPRGVDTEAFF. Here the CDR3 DNA reads TGCAGTGCCCCGCGGGGGGTCGACACTGAAGCTTTCTTT.

This clonotype was counted a few times. The V and J genes are TRBV4-2 and TRBJ1-2, with 9 positions matching TRBD1. J lost 6 bases, V lost 8 bases, and 13 bases had no gene match. The CDR3 is 15 residues long. From germline, CDR1 is LGHNA and CDR2 YNFKEQ. In nucleotides, the CDR3 is TGTGCCAGCCAAGGGGGGGACAGGGATGTTGATGGCTACACCTTC. Translating it yields CASQGGDRDVDGYTF.